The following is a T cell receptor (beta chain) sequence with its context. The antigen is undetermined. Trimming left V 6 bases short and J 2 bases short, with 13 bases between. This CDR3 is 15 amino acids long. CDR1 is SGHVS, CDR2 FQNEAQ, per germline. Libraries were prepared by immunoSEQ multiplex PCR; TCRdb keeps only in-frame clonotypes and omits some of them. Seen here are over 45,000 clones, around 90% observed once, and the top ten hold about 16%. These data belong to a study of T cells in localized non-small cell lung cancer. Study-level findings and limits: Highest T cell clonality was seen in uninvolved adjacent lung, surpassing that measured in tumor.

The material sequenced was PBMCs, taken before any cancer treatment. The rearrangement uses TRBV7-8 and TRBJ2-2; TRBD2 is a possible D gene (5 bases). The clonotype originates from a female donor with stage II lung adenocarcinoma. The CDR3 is CASRPAGTNTGELFF. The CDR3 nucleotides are TGTGCCAGCAGACCCGCGGGTACTAACACCGGGGAGCTGTTTTTT.